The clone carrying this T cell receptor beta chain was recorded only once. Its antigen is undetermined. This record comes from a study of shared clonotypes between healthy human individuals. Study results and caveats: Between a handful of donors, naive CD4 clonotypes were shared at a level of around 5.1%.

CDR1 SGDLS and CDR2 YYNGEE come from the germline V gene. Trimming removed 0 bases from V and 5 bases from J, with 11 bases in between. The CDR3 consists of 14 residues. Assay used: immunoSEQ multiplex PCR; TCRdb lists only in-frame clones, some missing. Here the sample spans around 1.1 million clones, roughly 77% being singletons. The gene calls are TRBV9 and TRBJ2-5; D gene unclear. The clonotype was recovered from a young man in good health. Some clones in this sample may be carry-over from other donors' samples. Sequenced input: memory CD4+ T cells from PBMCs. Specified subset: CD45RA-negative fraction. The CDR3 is CASSVEGWVETQYF. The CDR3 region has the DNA TGTGCCAGCAGCGTAGAGGGTTGGGTTGAGACCCAGTACTTC.